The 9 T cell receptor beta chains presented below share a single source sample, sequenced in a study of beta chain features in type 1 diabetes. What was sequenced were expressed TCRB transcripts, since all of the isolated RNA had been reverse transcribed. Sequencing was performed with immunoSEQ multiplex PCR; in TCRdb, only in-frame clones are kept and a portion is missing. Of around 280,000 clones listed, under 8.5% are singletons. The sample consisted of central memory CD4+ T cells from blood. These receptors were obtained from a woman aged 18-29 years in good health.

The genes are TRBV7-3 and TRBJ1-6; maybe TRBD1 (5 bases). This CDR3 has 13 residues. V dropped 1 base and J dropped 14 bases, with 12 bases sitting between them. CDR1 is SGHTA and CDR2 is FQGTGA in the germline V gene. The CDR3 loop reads CASSLKVRDTLHF. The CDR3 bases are TGTGCCAGCAGCTTAAAGGTCAGGGATACCCTCCACTTT.

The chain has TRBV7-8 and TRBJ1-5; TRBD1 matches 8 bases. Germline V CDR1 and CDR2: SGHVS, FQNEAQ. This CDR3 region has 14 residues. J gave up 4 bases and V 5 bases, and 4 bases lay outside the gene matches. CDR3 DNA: TGTGCCAGCAGCACCGGGACAGGAAATCAGCCCCAGCATTTT. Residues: CASSTGTGNQPQHF. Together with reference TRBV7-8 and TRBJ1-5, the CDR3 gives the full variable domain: GAGVSQSPRYKVAKRGQDVALRCDPISGHVSLFWYQQALGQGPEFLTYFQNEAQLDKSGLPSDRFFAERPEGSVSTLKIQRTQQEDSAVYLCASSTGTGNQPQHFGDGTRLSIL.

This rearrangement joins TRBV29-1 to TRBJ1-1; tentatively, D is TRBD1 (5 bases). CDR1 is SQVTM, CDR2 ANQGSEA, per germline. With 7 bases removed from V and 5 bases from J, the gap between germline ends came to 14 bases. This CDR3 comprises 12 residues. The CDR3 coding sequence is TGCAGCGCACACCAGGGTTCTACTGAAGCTTTCTTT. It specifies CSAHQGSTEAFF.

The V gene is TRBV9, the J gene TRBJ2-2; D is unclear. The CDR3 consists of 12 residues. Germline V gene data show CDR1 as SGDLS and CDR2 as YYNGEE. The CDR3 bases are TGTGTTGTCACGCACCTCGCGTGCGTGGTGTTTTTT. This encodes CVVTHLACVVFF.

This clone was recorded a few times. CDR3 sequence (DNA): TGTGCCAGCAGTGAATACGGGACAGGGGTGTCTAACTATGGCTACACCTTC. This codes for CASSEYGTGVSNYGYTF. The V gene is TRBV2, the J gene TRBJ1-2, with 10 bases aligning to TRBD1. The V and J ends lost 2 bases and 0 bases, in that order; junction bases with no gene match: 6. This CDR3 spans 17 amino acids. Per germline, CDR1 SNHLY and CDR2 FYNNEI.

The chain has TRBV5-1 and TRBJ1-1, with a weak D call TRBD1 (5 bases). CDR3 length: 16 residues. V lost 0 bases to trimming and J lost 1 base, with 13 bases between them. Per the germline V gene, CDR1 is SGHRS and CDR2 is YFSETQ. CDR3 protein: CASSLAPGQGNTEAFF. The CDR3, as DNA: TGCGCCAGCAGCTTGGCCCCAGGGCAGGGGAACACTGAAGCTTTCTTT.

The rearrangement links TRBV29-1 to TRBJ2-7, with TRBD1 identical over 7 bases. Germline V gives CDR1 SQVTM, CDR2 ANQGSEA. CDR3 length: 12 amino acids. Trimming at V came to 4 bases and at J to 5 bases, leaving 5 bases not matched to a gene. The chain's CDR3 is CSVGGDRDEQYV. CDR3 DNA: TGCAGCGTTGGGGGAGACAGGGACGAGCAGTACGTC.

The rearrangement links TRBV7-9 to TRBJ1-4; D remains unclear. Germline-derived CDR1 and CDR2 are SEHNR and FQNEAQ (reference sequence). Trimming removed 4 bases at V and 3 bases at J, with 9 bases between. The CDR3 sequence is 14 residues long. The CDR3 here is CASSYLASNEKLFF. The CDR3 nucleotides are TGTGCCAGCAGCTATTTGGCGTCTAATGAAAAACTGTTTTTT. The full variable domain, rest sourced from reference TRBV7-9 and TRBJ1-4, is DTGVSQNPRHKITKRGQNVTFRCDPISEHNRLYWYRQTLGQGPEFLTYFQNEAQLEKSRLLSDRFSAERPKGSFSTLEIQRTEQGDSAMYLCASSYLASNEKLFFGSGTQLSVL.

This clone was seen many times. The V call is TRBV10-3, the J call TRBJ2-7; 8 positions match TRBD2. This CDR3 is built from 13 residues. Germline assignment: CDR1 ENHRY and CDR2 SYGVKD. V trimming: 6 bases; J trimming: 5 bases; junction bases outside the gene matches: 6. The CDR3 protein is CAISPGLGDEQYF. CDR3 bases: TGTGCCATCAGCCCGGGACTAGGGGACGAGCAGTACTTC.